One and the same sample provided the 24 T cell receptor beta chains below, sequenced in a study of breast tumors, draining lymph nodes, adjacent tissues. The lymph nodes were axillary draining lymph nodes from breast cancer patients. TCRdb reanalysed the multiplex PCR reads using MiXCR and keeps one entry per CDR3 protein. The sample includes roughly 100,000 distinct CDR3 sequences, 30% of them seen just once. The sample consisted of axillary lymph node tissue. Receptors originate from a female donor with breast cancer. Some clones in this sample may be carry-over from other donors' samples.

This clonotype was detected ten times or more. J is TRBJ2-7 and V is TRBV12-5; no definite D call. Germline V CDR1 and CDR2: LGHNT, FRNRAP. CDR3 length: 12 residues. The germline V and J ends were trimmed by 5 bases and 5 bases, with 10 bases remaining between them. CDR3 protein: CASGLPSHEQYF. CDR3 coding DNA: TGTGCTAGTGGTCTGCCGTCTCACGAGCAGTACTTC. Combining the CDR3 with reference TRBV12-5 and TRBJ2-7 gives the whole variable domain DARVTQTPRHKVTEMGQEVTMRCQPILGHNTVFWYRQTMMQGLELLAYFRNRAPLDDSGMPKDRFSAEMPDATLATLKIQPSEPRDSAVYFCASGLPSHEQYFGPGTRLTVT.

The gene calls are TRBV28 and TRBJ1-5, with D maybe TRBD1 (5 bases). From germline, CDR1 is MDHEN and CDR2 SYDVKM. V lost 6 bases and J 0 bases, leaving 15 bases between the germline ends. The CDR3 totals 16 residues. The CDR3 loop is CASRPDRAPSNQPQHF. CDR3 bases: TGTGCCAGCAGGCCTGACAGAGCCCCTAGCAATCAGCCCCAGCATTTT.

This clonotype was counted between two and nine times. This may come from a read error, since a much larger clone is one base off. The CDR3 nucleotides read TGTGCCGGCAGTTTATCGTTGAAGGGCAATCAGCCCCAGCATTTT. It yields the protein CAGSLSLKGNQPQHF. The rearrangement joins TRBV27 to TRBJ1-5; D call uncertain. The CDR3 consists of 15 residues. CDR1 and CDR2 from the germline V gene are MNHEY and SMNVEV (reference sequence).

This clonotype was recorded many times. At one end the junction does not follow the germline gene, possibly because of a read error. The chain carries TRBV6-5 and TRBJ2-7, with D perhaps TRBD1 (7 bases). The CDR3 is 15 residues long. CDR1 is MNHEY, CDR2 SVGAGI, per germline. The CDR3 DNA follows: TGTGCCAGCAGTCACTCATTCGGCAGGGGGGACGAGCAGTACTTC. This sequence encodes CASSHSFGRGDEQYF.

The gene calls are TRBV2 and TRBJ2-7, with 12 bases fitting TRBD2. The CDR3 runs to 16 residues. The J segment lost 1 base and the V segment lost 8 bases, leaving 9 bases of the junction unmatched. The germline gives CDR1 SNHLY, CDR2 FYNNEI. The CDR3 sequence: CASRLAGVLASYEQYV. CDR3 nucleotide sequence: TGTGCCAGCCGACTAGCGGGGGTCTTGGCTTCCTACGAGCAGTACGTC.

Many counts were recorded for this clonotype. V and J are TRBV28 and TRBJ1-6; D unclear. Trimming took off 2 bases at V and 9 bases at J, with 8 bases between the two ends. CDR3 size: 13 residues. CDR1 is MDHEN and CDR2 is SYDVKM in the germline V gene. CDR3 residues: CASSLVGRSPLHF. DNA of the CDR3: TGTGCCAGCAGTTTAGTAGGGCGTTCACCCCTCCACTTT. Full variable domain (rest looked up from reference TRBV28 and TRBJ1-6): DVKVTQSSRYLVKRTGEKVFLECVQDMDHENMFWYRQDPGLGLRLIYFSYDVKMKEKGDIPEGYSVSREKKERFSLILESASTNQTSMYLCASSLVGRSPLHFGNGTRLTVT.

This clonotype was detected only once. The chain couples TRBV10-3 to TRBJ1-6; maybe TRBD1 (6 bases). The CDR3 sequence is 15 residues long. From germline, CDR1 is ENHRY and CDR2 SYGVKD. Trimming shortened V by 6 bases and J by 10 bases, and 19 bases separated the two germline ends. The CDR3 nucleotides are TGTGCCATCAGGCAGTACCGGGACAAGAGCTCACCCCTCCACTTT. This gives the protein CAIRQYRDKSSPLHF.

In its sample, this clonotype was seen many times. The chain uses TRBV27 and TRBJ2-5; D might be TRBD2 (6 bases). Trimming shortened V by 6 bases and J by 5 bases, and 10 bases separated the two germline ends. Germline lookup yields CDR1 MNHEY and CDR2 SMNVEV (reference sequence). CDR3 length: 12 residues. The CDR3 loop is CASSSRGETQYF. The CDR3 region has the DNA TGTGCCAGCAGCTCCCGGGGGGAGACCCAGTACTTC.

This clonotype was recorded at least ten times. V gene TRBV3-1 combines with J gene TRBJ1-6; no firm D call. The CDR3 consists of 15 residues. Trimming took 1 base from V and 5 from J, leaving 9 bases between them. Germline values: CDR1 LGHDT, CDR2 YNNKEL (reference sequence). CDR3 region: CASSQGGHHNSPLHF. In DNA form, the CDR3 reads TGTGCCAGCAGCCAAGGAGGCCATCATAATTCACCCCTCCACTTT.

This clonotype was recorded many times. This rearrangement joins TRBV11-2 to TRBJ1-2; D remains unclear. The germline gives CDR1 SGHAT, CDR2 FQNNGV. The CDR3 runs to 13 residues. V was cut by 2 bases and J by 6 bases, with 10 bases left in between. CDR3 DNA sequence: TGTGCCAGCAGCTTACCGGGTATCAATGGCTACACCTTC. This codes for CASSLPGINGYTF.

V usage is TRBV24-1 and J usage is TRBJ2-3; 8 bases match TRBD2. The CDR3 extends over 14 amino acids. Germline trimming cut 12 bases from V and 2 bases from J; bases unmatched to any gene: 9. Germline V gives CDR1 KGHDR, CDR2 SFDVKD. The CDR3 nucleotides read TGTGCCCCCGACGGGAGGGCCCTCACAGATACGCAGTATTTT. Amino acids: CAPDGRALTDTQYF.

This clonotype was found many times. The gene calls are TRBV4-2 and TRBJ2-1; 10 bases are shared with TRBD1. CDR3 length: 16 amino acids. From germline, CDR1 is LGHNA and CDR2 YNFKEQ. Trimming removed 0 bases from V and 2 bases from J; junction bases left unmatched: 1. The CDR3 sequence: CASSQDGTGAYNEQFF. DNA for the CDR3: TGTGCCAGCAGCCAAGATGGGACAGGGGCCTACAATGAGCAGTTCTTC.

This clonotype came up many times. V gene TRBV5-1 combines with J gene TRBJ2-2, with 10 bases fitting TRBD2. Germline lookup yields CDR1 SGHRS and CDR2 YFSETQ. V lost 4 bases to trimming and J lost 1 base; unmatched junction nucleotides: 7. The CDR3 spans 17 residues. This CDR3 reads CASSTWTSGKNTGELFF. CDR3 DNA: TGCGCCAGCAGCACGTGGACTAGCGGAAAGAACACCGGGGAGCTGTTTTTT.

This clonotype appeared many times. This may be a read error, as it is one base from a much larger clone. The chain has TRBV20-1 and TRBJ1-2, with 7 bases aligning to TRBD1. The V gene end was trimmed by 7 bases and the J gene end by 10 bases; junction bases not matched to a gene: 15. CDR3 size: 13 residues. Per the germline V gene, CDR1 is DFQATT and CDR2 is SNEGSKA (reference sequence). CDR3 region: CSGLKGGTEAYTF. In DNA, the CDR3 is TGCAGTGGGTTGAAAGGGGGCACGGAGGCCTACACCTTC.

This clonotype showed up many times. The chain combines TRBV2 with TRBJ1-3, with D tentatively TRBD1 (5 bases). CDR3 length: 14 residues. Trimming cost V 9 bases and J 4 bases, with 16 bases left between them. Per the germline V gene, CDR1 is SNHLY and CDR2 is FYNNEI. The CDR3 spells CARGTGGSGNTIYF. CDR3 nucleotides: TGTGCCAGGGGCACCGGGGGATCGGGAAACACCATATATTTT. Combining the CDR3 with reference TRBV2 and TRBJ1-3 gives the whole variable domain EPEVTQTPSHQVTQMGQEVILRCVPISNHLYFYWYRQILGQKVEFLVSFYNNEISEKSEIFDDQFSVERPDGSNFTLKIRSTKLEDSAMYFCARGTGGSGNTIYFGEGSWLTVV.

This clonotype was detected ten times or more. J is TRBJ1-2 and V is TRBV18; no reliable D call. Germline CDR1 reads KGHSH; CDR2 reads LQKENI. The CDR3 is 13 residues long. V was cut by 3 bases and J by 3 bases, with 8 bases left in between. Here the CDR3 DNA reads TGTGCCAGCTCACCGGAAAAGGACTATGGCTACACCTTC. This translates into CASSPEKDYGYTF.

The sample holds many counts of this clonotype. The rearrangement uses TRBV15 and TRBJ1-3; TRBD1 is a possible D gene (5 bases). Trimming took off 0 bases at V and 4 bases at J, with 10 bases between the two ends. The CDR3 sequence is 15 residues long. In germline, CDR1 is LNHNV, CDR2 YYDKDF (reference sequence). The chain's CDR3 is CATSRDRAGGNTIYF. In DNA form, the CDR3 reads TGTGCCACCAGCAGAGATCGGGCAGGGGGAAACACCATATATTTT.

This clonotype was counted between two and nine times. A much larger clone sits a single nucleotide away, making a read error possible. The gene calls are TRBV9 and TRBJ1-2; D is undetermined. The CDR3 loop spans 15 amino acids. In germline, CDR1 is SGDLS, CDR2 YYNGEE. The CDR3 protein is CASSPTPFDKAGSTF. CDR3 DNA: TGTGCCAGCAGCCCCACCCCCTTCGACAAGGCTGGCTCCACCTTC.

V and J are TRBV4-2 and TRBJ2-3; TRBD2 matches 11 bases. This CDR3 contains 21 residues. The germline V gene encodes CDR1 LGHNA and CDR2 YNFKEQ. The trim removed 6 bases at V and 2 bases at J, leaving 22 bases unmatched. CDR3 sequence: CASSPPVHGTSGFLYTDTQYF. CDR3 bases: TGTGCCAGCAGTCCTCCAGTACACGGGACTAGCGGATTCCTTTACACAGATACGCAGTATTTT.

This clonotype was detected ten times or more. V gene TRBV6-1 combines with J gene TRBJ2-7, with TRBD1 matching 8 bases. Germline CDR1 MNHNS, CDR2 SASEGT. J lost 2 bases, V lost 6 bases, and 3 bases had no gene match. The CDR3 consists of 13 residues. In DNA, the CDR3 is TGTGCCAGCAGCAAACAGGGGGCCTACGAGCAGTACTTC. Its translation is CASSKQGAYEQYF.

This clonotype appeared many times. The rearrangement joins TRBV6-5 to TRBJ1-2; 7 bases align to TRBD1. The germline V gene has CDR1 MNHEY and CDR2 SVGAGI. J lost 6 bases, V lost 2 bases, and 6 bases had no gene match. CDR3 length: 14 residues. The CDR3 region is CASSYGGTADGYTF. DNA for the CDR3: TGTGCCAGCAGTTACGGCGGGACAGCGGATGGCTACACCTTC.

In this sample, this clonotype turned up many times. This may be a read error: a much more frequent sequence differs by one nucleotide. The V call is TRBV20-1, the J call TRBJ1-6; tentative D call: TRBD1 (6 bases). The ends were cut back, 1 base at V and 9 bases at J, with 16 bases in the middle. Germline CDR1 is DFQATT and CDR2 is SNEGSKA (reference sequence). This CDR3 spans 15 amino acids. CDR3 region: CSARGPRGRASPLHF. CDR3 nucleotides: TGCAGTGCTAGAGGTCCCAGGGGACGGGCTTCACCCCTCCACTTT.

The sample holds many counts of this clonotype. V and J are TRBV4-3 and TRBJ2-2, with D tentatively TRBD2 (6 bases). Trimming cost V 0 bases and J 6 bases, with 8 bases left between them. The CDR3 runs 14 residues. Germline V gives CDR1 LGHNA, CDR2 YSLEER. The chain's CDR3 is CASSQDTGAGELFF. The CDR3 DNA follows: TGCGCCAGCAGCCAAGACACGGGGGCCGGGGAGCTGTTTTTT.

This clonotype was counted at least ten times. The chain links TRBV7-2 to TRBJ2-2, with 7 bases that match TRBD1. The length of the CDR3 is 14 residues. Trimming took 5 bases from V and 7 from J; bases not matched to a gene: 7. Germline V gene lookup returns CDR1 SGHTA and CDR2 FQGNSA. CDR3 in DNA: TGTGCCAGCAGCCAACAGGGGTATAGCGGGGAGCTGTTTTTT. Its protein is CASSQQGYSGELFF.